These T cell receptor beta chains were read from a single sample in a study of Graves' ophthalmopathy and Graves' hyperthyroidism. TCRdb fed the multiplex PCR reads into MiXCR, producing one record per CDR3 protein. The data hold over a million distinct CDR3 sequences, with approximately 35% observed a single time. Sequencing input: peripheral blood or thyroid tissue (not recorded which). Receptor source: an adult man with Graves' hyperthyroidism. Both conserved end residues are trimmed from each CDR3. The order of the fields is V gene, J gene, D gene, CDR3 protein. The D gene is left open where the match is weak.

v_gene: TRBV7-8
j_gene: TRBJ2-5
d_gene: TRBD1
CDR3aa: ASSYRGGRGRETQY

v_gene: TRBV7-6
j_gene: TRBJ1-1
d_gene: TRBD1
CDR3aa: ASSLPGTGVLTEAF

v_gene: TRBV4-2
j_gene: TRBJ1-1
d_gene: .
CDR3aa: ASSQEEGRSTEAF

v_gene: TRBV19
j_gene: TRBJ2-2
d_gene: TRBD2
CDR3aa: ASSRLAGANTGELF

v_gene: TRBV2
j_gene: TRBJ1-3
d_gene: .
CDR3aa: ASSEEGGIIGGNTIY

v_gene: TRBV20-1
j_gene: TRBJ1-4
d_gene: .
CDR3aa: SAGGRDWEKLF

v_gene: TRBV5-1
j_gene: TRBJ2-5
d_gene: TRBD1
CDR3aa: ASSFNSQGYQETQY

v_gene: TRBV5-5
j_gene: TRBJ2-3
d_gene: TRBD1
CDR3aa: ASSSLGTGLRDTQY

v_gene: TRBV7-8
j_gene: TRBJ2-2
d_gene: .
CDR3aa: ASSLGLVGYTGELF

v_gene: TRBV7-9
j_gene: TRBJ1-4
d_gene: .
CDR3aa: ASSSTTGGALGLF

v_gene: TRBV7-3
j_gene: TRBJ2-7
d_gene: .
CDR3aa: ASSLEGAEQY

v_gene: TRBV10-3
j_gene: TRBJ2-7
d_gene: TRBD1
CDR3aa: ASRTEDRVLPHEQY

v_gene: TRBV6-5
j_gene: TRBJ1-2
d_gene: .
CDR3aa: ASSPQGTYGYT

v_gene: TRBV6-6
j_gene: TRBJ1-2
d_gene: TRBD1
CDR3aa: ASSLRQGSDGYT

v_gene: TRBV10-3
j_gene: TRBJ1-5
d_gene: .
CDR3aa: AISESRQYSNQPQH

v_gene: TRBV29-1
j_gene: TRBJ2-5
d_gene: .
CDR3aa: SVGGFVETQY

v_gene: TRBV6-5
j_gene: TRBJ2-7
d_gene: TRBD1
CDR3aa: ATAGQDSYEQY

v_gene: TRBV29-1
j_gene: TRBJ2-7
d_gene: .
CDR3aa: SVGGGTHEQY

v_gene: TRBV5-4
j_gene: TRBJ1-1
d_gene: TRBD1
CDR3aa: ASSTGTGSNTEAF

v_gene: TRBV29-1
j_gene: TRBJ2-7
d_gene: .
CDR3aa: SVRRAVDYEQY

v_gene: TRBV29-1
j_gene: TRBJ2-7
d_gene: .
CDR3aa: SVVKVGSRVEQY

v_gene: TRBV10-2
j_gene: TRBJ2-5
d_gene: TRBD1
CDR3aa: ASSPTGAKTQY

v_gene: TRBV5-8
j_gene: TRBJ1-1
d_gene: .
CDR3aa: ASNPRPDTEAF

v_gene: TRBV20-1
j_gene: TRBJ2-7
d_gene: .
CDR3aa: SAREPRGANYEQY

v_gene: TRBV29-1
j_gene: TRBJ1-1
d_gene: .
CDR3aa: SLEGTVNTEAF

v_gene: TRBV7-9
j_gene: TRBJ1-2
d_gene: .
CDR3aa: ASSLELIYGYT

v_gene: TRBV15
j_gene: TRBJ2-5
d_gene: .
CDR3aa: ATSRQDSRFTFKETQY

v_gene: TRBV10-3
j_gene: TRBJ2-7
d_gene: TRBD2
CDR3aa: AISESQRESHEQY

v_gene: TRBV25-1
j_gene: TRBJ2-1
d_gene: TRBD2
CDR3aa: ASSDTLAGGHEQF

v_gene: TRBV20-1
j_gene: TRBJ2-5
d_gene: TRBD1
CDR3aa: SASDRQETQY

v_gene: TRBV5-8
j_gene: TRBJ2-6
d_gene: .
CDR3aa: ASSVQGPPGANVLT

v_gene: TRBV12-3/TRBV12-4
j_gene: TRBJ2-6
d_gene: .
CDR3aa: ASSLAGAPNDVLT

v_gene: TRBV10-1
j_gene: TRBJ2-3
d_gene: TRBD1
CDR3aa: ASSVGQTSTDTQY

v_gene: TRBV7-2
j_gene: TRBJ1-5
d_gene: .
CDR3aa: ASSPDRNGNQPQH

v_gene: TRBV11-3
j_gene: TRBJ1-1
d_gene: .
CDR3aa: ASRGIRDTEAF

v_gene: TRBV5-1
j_gene: TRBJ2-7
d_gene: .
CDR3aa: ASSLSPVDEQY

v_gene: TRBV7-9
j_gene: TRBJ1-3
d_gene: .
CDR3aa: ASSPGWTRVFGNTIY

v_gene: TRBV7-8
j_gene: TRBJ2-7
d_gene: TRBD2
CDR3aa: ASRGRASGRAYSSYEQY

v_gene: TRBV3-1
j_gene: TRBJ1-6
d_gene: .
CDR3aa: ASSQAYGASSPLH

v_gene: TRBV29-1
j_gene: TRBJ1-3
d_gene: .
CDR3aa: SVERQGVPNTIY

v_gene: TRBV5-1
j_gene: TRBJ1-3
d_gene: .
CDR3aa: ASSVRMGNTIY

v_gene: TRBV20-1
j_gene: TRBJ1-2
d_gene: TRBD1
CDR3aa: SARSDRGPRNYGYT

v_gene: TRBV20-1
j_gene: TRBJ2-7
d_gene: .
CDR3aa: SARGQGDDEQY

v_gene: TRBV20-1
j_gene: TRBJ2-7
d_gene: TRBD2
CDR3aa: SARTSGRVLSYEQY

v_gene: TRBV10-3
j_gene: TRBJ2-6
d_gene: TRBD1
CDR3aa: ASSQDRDGANVLT

v_gene: TRBV9
j_gene: TRBJ1-1
d_gene: .
CDR3aa: ASSVPDPTNTEAF

v_gene: TRBV29-1
j_gene: TRBJ1-4
d_gene: TRBD1
CDR3aa: SVQVGTGGTNEKLF

v_gene: TRBV20-1
j_gene: TRBJ2-2
d_gene: .
CDR3aa: SARKDSPSWSGELF

v_gene: TRBV6-5
j_gene: TRBJ1-1
d_gene: .
CDR3aa: ASEGVVDGEAF

v_gene: TRBV9
j_gene: TRBJ2-2
d_gene: .
CDR3aa: ASSDGQGGTGELF

v_gene: TRBV9
j_gene: TRBJ1-1
d_gene: .
CDR3aa: ASSVDPYGMNTEAF

v_gene: TRBV9
j_gene: TRBJ1-4
d_gene: TRBD1
CDR3aa: ASSPKGTDNNEKLF

v_gene: TRBV20-1
j_gene: TRBJ2-7
d_gene: .
CDR3aa: SARELLANYEQY

v_gene: TRBV29-1
j_gene: TRBJ2-5
d_gene: TRBD1
CDR3aa: SDRQGSETQY

v_gene: TRBV5-5
j_gene: TRBJ2-6
d_gene: .
CDR3aa: ASSLVQGTGANVLT